The T cell receptor (beta chain) described here comes from a study of CD8 T cells in ankylosing spondylitis. Broader study findings: Several highly homologous variants formed a TCR beta motif that appeared characteristic of ankylosing spondylitis blood.

TCRdb used MiXCR to reprocess the 5' RACE reads, holding one entry per CDR3 protein. Of approximately 150,000 distinct CDR3 sequences in the sample, over 15% were seen once. About this clonotype itself: Its antigen is unidentified.

The sequencing input was blood, either unsorted or a sorted T cell fraction (not recorded which). The TCR originated in a male donor with ankylosing spondylitis.

The DNA of the CDR3 is TGCGCCAGCAAGGCTAGCGGGTACAATGAGCAGTTCTTC. Its translation is CASKASGYNEQFF. V is TRBV5-1 and J is TRBJ2-1; 8 bases match TRBD2. Trimming removed 6 bases from V and 4 bases from J; junction bases left unmatched: 3. The CDR3 extends over 13 amino acids. The germline V gene has CDR1 SGHRS and CDR2 YFSETQ.